The rows below give T cell receptor beta chains drawn from one sample of a study of blood T cell repertoires in COVID-19. Sequenced by immunoSEQ multiplex PCR; TCRdb stores in-frame clones only, minus some. The sample records under 200,000 clones, 65% to 90% being singletons. Sample: PBMCs or T cells enriched from blood (not recorded which). All receptors come from a woman aged 55-75 years with acute COVID-19. Both conserved end residues are part of each CDR3. D genes are given only for firm matches.

d_gene: .; v_gene: TRBV10-2; j_gene: TRBJ1-5; CDR3aa: CASSISGSNQPQHF
d_gene: .; v_gene: TRBV6-5; j_gene: TRBJ1-2; CDR3aa: CASSYSNGRGGYTF
d_gene: TRBD1; v_gene: TRBV19; j_gene: TRBJ2-6; CDR3aa: CASLGGRGDPGANVLTF
d_gene: .; v_gene: TRBV10-3; j_gene: TRBJ2-3; CDR3aa: CAISEAQNQFPDTQYF
d_gene: .; v_gene: TRBV28; j_gene: TRBJ1-1; CDR3aa: CASSLYREAFF
d_gene: TRBD2; v_gene: TRBV18; j_gene: TRBJ2-2; CDR3aa: CASSPQRESTGELFF
d_gene: .; v_gene: TRBV16; j_gene: TRBJ2-2; CDR3aa: CATPKGPQSTGELFF
d_gene: .; v_gene: TRBV20-1; j_gene: TRBJ2-7; CDR3aa: CSASIGRGAYEQYF
d_gene: TRBD1; v_gene: TRBV6-5; j_gene: TRBJ2-7; CDR3aa: CASSYLRTGVYEQYF
d_gene: TRBD2; v_gene: TRBV30; j_gene: TRBJ2-1; CDR3aa: CAWSIDWGGYNEQFF
d_gene: .; v_gene: TRBV5-1; j_gene: TRBJ2-1; CDR3aa: CASRLPRAGDDYEQFF
d_gene: TRBD1; v_gene: TRBV5-1; j_gene: TRBJ1-3; CDR3aa: CASSPQGTGVGNTIYF
d_gene: TRBD2; v_gene: TRBV18; j_gene: TRBJ2-1; CDR3aa: CASSPRVTSGDEQFF
d_gene: .; v_gene: TRBV19; j_gene: TRBJ1-6; CDR3aa: CASSIDGPGGSPLHF